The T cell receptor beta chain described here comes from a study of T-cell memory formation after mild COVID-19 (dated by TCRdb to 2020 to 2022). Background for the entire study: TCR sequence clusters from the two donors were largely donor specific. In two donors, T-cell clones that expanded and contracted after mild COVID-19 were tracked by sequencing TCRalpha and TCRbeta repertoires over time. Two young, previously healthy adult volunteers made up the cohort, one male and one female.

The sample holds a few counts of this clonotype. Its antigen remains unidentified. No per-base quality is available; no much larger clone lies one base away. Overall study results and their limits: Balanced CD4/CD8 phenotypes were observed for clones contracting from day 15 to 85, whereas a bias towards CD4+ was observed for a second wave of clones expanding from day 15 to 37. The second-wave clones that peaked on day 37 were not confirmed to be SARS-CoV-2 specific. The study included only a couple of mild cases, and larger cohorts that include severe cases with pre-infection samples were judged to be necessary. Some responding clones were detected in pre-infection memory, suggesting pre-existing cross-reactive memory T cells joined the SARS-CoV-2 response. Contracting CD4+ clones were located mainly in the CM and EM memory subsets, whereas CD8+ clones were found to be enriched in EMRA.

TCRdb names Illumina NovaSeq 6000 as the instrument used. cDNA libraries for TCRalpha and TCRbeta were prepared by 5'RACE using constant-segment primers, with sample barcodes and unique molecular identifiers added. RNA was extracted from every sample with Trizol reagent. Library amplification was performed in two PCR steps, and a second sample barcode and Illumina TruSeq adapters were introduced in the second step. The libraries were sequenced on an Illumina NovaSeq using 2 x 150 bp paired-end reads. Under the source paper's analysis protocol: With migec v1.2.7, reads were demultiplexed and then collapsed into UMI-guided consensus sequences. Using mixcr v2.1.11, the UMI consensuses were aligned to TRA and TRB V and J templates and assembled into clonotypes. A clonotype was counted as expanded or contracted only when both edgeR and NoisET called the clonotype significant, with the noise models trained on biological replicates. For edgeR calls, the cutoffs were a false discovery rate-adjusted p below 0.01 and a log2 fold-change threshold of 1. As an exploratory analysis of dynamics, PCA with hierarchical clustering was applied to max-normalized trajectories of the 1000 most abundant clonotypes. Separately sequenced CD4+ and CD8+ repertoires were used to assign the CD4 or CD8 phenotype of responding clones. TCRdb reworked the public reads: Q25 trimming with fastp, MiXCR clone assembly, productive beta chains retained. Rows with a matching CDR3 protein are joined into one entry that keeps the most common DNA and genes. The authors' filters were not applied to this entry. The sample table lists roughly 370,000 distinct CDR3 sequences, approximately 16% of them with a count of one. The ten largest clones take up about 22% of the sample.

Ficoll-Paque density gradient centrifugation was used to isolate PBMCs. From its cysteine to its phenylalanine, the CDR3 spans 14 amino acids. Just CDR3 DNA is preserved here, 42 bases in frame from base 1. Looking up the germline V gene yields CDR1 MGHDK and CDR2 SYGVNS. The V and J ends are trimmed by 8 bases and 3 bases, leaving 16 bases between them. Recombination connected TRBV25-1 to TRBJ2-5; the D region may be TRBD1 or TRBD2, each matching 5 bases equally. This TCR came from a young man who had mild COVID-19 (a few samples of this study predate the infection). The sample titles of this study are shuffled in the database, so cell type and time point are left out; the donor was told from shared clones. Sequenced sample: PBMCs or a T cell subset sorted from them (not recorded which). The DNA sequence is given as TGTGCCAGCTCTCCTTGGGGGACGAAAGAGACCCAGTACTTC. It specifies CASSPWGTKETQYF. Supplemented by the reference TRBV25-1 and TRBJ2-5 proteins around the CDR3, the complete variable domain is EADIYQTPRYLVIGTGKKITLECSQTMGHDKMYWYQQDPGMELHLIHYSYGVNSTEKGDLSSESTVSRIRTEHFPLTLESARPSHTSQYLCASSPWGTKETQYFGPGTRLLVL.